This T cell receptor (beta chain) appears in the sequencing data of a study of T cells in localized non-small cell lung cancer. In germline, CDR1 is MNHNS, CDR2 SASEGT. CDR3 length: 16 amino acids. V lost 1 base to trimming and J lost 4 bases; unmatched junction nucleotides: 9. Measured with immunoSEQ multiplex PCR; TCRdb has only the in-frame clones, and not every one. This sample has tens of thousands of clones, with 84% found just once. The study, taken as a whole, reports: When the top 100 tumor clones were examined, a median about 60 of them also appeared in the adjacent lung, which was paired and uninvolved.

About this clone: The antigen is unknown.

The sequenced sample was peripheral blood, obtained before any cancer treatment. This chain uses TRBV6-1 with TRBJ2-5; TRBD2 aligns across 7 bases. The sequence came from a man aged 35 to 70 with stage I lung adenocarcinoma. CDR3 in amino acids: CASSEEHRGSTETQYF. CDR3 nucleotide sequence: TGTGCCAGCAGTGAAGAGCATCGCGGGAGCACAGAGACCCAGTACTTC.